This T cell receptor (beta chain) derives from a study of OX40 agonist ivuxolimab in advanced cancers. Study-wide background: Every 2 weeks, ivuxolimab was infused into the patients intravenously at between 0.01 and 10 mg/kg.

CDR3 length: 14 residues. Germline V gene sequence: CDR1 SGHTS, CDR2 YDEGEE. Losses at the gene ends were 4 bases for V and 5 bases for J; bases not matched to a gene: 9. This clone was seen a handful of times. Its antigen is still unknown. General observations from the study: Both blood CD4+ and CD8+ T cells showed clonal growth by week 6 at 0.1 to 3.0 mg/kg. Individuals who were partial responders at 0.1-3.0 mg/kg had clonal expansion that ranked among the lowest.

Libraries were prepared by immunoSEQ multiplex PCR; TCRdb keeps only in-frame clonotypes and omits some of them. The data contain about 94,000 clones, around 86% of them seen just once; the ten biggest clones take up under 0.35%. This material consisted of CD4+ or CD8+ T cells sorted from blood, taken in a trial of the OX40 agonist ivuxolimab. The clonotype was recovered from an adult with an advanced solid tumor such as melanoma, head and neck, liver or kidney cancer. The V and J genes are TRBV5-8 and TRBJ2-7; TRBD2 matches 7 bases. CDR3 bases: TGTGCCAGCAGCCCCCCGGGGGGAGGCCACGAGCAGTACTTC. Protein product: CASSPPGGGHEQYF.